Shown below are 8 T cell receptor beta chains from a single sample sequenced in a study of blood T cells in healthy people across ages. Alongside a J-beta primer mix, a sample-barcoded 5' primer served in a second PCR lasting roughly 6 to 11 cycles. TCRdb re-called the 5' RACE reads with MiXCR, one entry per CDR3 protein. Of around 900,000 distinct CDR3 sequences in the sample, under 30% were seen once. Sequencing was performed on blood. The receptors originated from a woman aged 80 or older in good health.

In DNA form, the CDR3 reads TGCGCCAGCAGCGGTAGCGGGGGCCGGAACACCGGGGAGCTGTTTTTT. Residues: CASSGSGGRNTGELFF. The chain carries TRBV5-1 and TRBJ2-2, with TRBD2 matching over 9 bases. V trimming: 4 bases; J trimming: 1 base; junction bases outside the gene matches: 5. The V gene's germline CDR1 is SGHRS and CDR2 YFSETQ. The CDR3 is made up of 16 amino acids.

This sequence joins TRBV7-9 and TRBJ1-1; tentative D call: TRBD1 (6 bases). The germline V gene has CDR1 SEHNR and CDR2 FQNEAQ (reference sequence). Trimming cost V 5 bases and J 6 bases, with 19 bases left between them. CDR3 length: 15 amino acids. CDR3 in DNA: TGTGCCAGCAGCACAGGACAGTTATATAGCGCTGAAGCTTTCTTT. Translated, it gives CASSTGQLYSAEAFF.

The sample holds many counts of this clonotype. This chain joins TRBV11-2 and TRBJ2-5; TRBD2 aligns across 12 bases. CDR3 length equals 16 residues. CDR1 and CDR2 (germline): SGHAT, FQNNGV. With 5 bases clipped from V and 4 bases from J, the junction kept 8 bases outside the gene matches. The CDR3: CASSPRLAGVRETQYF. The CDR3 DNA sequence: TGTGCCAGCAGCCCCCGACTAGCGGGGGTTCGAGAGACCCAGTACTTC.

This clonotype was counted ten times or more. The chain's CDR3 is CSVRAGPDTQYF. The CDR3 nucleotides are TGCAGCGTTCGGGCAGGGCCAGATACGCAGTATTTT. The gene calls are TRBV29-1 and TRBJ2-3; D might be TRBD1 (5 bases). Germline CDR1 and CDR2: SQVTM and ANQGSEA. This CDR3 is 12 amino acids long. Between the trimmed V and J ends, which lost 5 bases and 4 bases, there was a span of 10 bases.

V gene TRBV3-1 combines with J gene TRBJ2-3; 9 nucleotides line up with TRBD2. V dropped 4 bases and J dropped 5; count of bases not matched to a gene: 7. Germline V gene sequence: CDR1 LGHDT, CDR2 YNNKEL (reference sequence). The CDR3 has 15 residues. In DNA form, the CDR3 reads TGTGCCAGCAGCCCAAAGCGGGGGGAGAAAGATACGCAGTATTTT. Protein sequence: CASSPKRGEKDTQYF.

The gene calls are TRBV3-1 and TRBJ2-1; no firm D call. Trimming took 6 bases from V and 8 from J, leaving 17 bases between them. The CDR3 is made up of 14 amino acids. Germline V lookup: CDR1 LGHDT, CDR2 YNNKEL (reference sequence). The CDR3 nucleotides read TGTGCCAGCAGTTTAGGGCTCTCAGGCCATGAGCAGTTCTTC. Protein: CASSLGLSGHEQFF.

This clonotype is a singleton in its sample. The gene calls are TRBV30 and TRBJ1-1, with D unclear. The CDR3 length is 13 residues. Germline lookup yields CDR1 GTSNPN and CDR2 SVGIG (reference sequence). The V end lost 0 bases, the J end lost 4 bases, and 9 bases lay between the germline ends. The CDR3 DNA reads TGTGCCTGGAGTGTAAAGGTATCCACTGAAGCTTTCTTT. This codes for CAWSVKVSTEAFF.

This chain joins TRBV4-2 and TRBJ2-7; 9 bases are shared with TRBD1. Germline V gene lookup returns CDR1 LGHNA and CDR2 YNFKEQ. Losses at the gene ends were 4 bases for V and 3 bases for J; bases not matched to a gene: 10. The CDR3 contains 16 residues. The CDR3 region has the DNA TGTGCCAGCAGCCGGGAACAGGGGGCGAGGGACTACGAGCAGTACTTC. Its protein is CASSREQGARDYEQYF.